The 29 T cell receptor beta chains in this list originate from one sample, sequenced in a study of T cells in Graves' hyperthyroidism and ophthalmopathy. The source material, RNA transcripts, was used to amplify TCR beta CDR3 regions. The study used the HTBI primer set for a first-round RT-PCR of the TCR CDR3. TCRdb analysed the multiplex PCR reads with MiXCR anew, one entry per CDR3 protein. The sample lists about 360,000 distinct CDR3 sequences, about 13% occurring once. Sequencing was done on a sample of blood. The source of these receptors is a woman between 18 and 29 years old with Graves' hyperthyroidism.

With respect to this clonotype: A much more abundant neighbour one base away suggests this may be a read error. This CDR3 is CASSWTKEAQYF. As DNA, the CDR3 is TGTGCCAGCAGTTGGACGAAAGAGGCCCAGTACTTC. The chain is built from TRBV12-3 or TRBV12-4 and TRBJ2-5; no definite D call. The CDR3 totals 12 residues.

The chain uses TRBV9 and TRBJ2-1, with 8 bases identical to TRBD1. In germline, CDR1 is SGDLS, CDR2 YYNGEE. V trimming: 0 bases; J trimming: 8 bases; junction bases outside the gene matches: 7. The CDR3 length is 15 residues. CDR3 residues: CASSVGQGPLDEQFF. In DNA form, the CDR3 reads TGTGCCAGCAGCGTAGGACAGGGGCCTCTGGATGAGCAGTTCTTC. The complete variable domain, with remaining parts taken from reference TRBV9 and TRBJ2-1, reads DSGVTQTPKHLITATGQRVTLRCSPRSGDLSVYWYQQSLDQGLQFLIQYYNGEERAKGNILERFSAQQFPDLHSELNLSSLELGDSALYFCASSVGQGPLDEQFFGPGTRLTVL.

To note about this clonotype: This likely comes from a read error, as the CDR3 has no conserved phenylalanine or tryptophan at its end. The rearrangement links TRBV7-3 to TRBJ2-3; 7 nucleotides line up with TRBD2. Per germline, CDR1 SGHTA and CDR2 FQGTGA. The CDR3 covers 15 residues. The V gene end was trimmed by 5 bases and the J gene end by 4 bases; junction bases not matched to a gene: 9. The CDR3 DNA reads TGTGCCAGCAGCCCCGGGGGGAGGCAGGCAGATACGCAGTATTCT. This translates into CASSPGGRQADTQYS.

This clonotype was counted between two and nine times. CDR3 amino acids: CASSYGLGGPEAFF. CDR3 DNA: TGTGCCAGCAGTTACGGATTAGGGGGCCCTGAAGCTTTCTTT. The chain carries TRBV6-5 and TRBJ1-1; 7 bases map to TRBD1. Germline V gives CDR1 MNHEY, CDR2 SVGAGI. The CDR3 totals 14 residues. With 2 bases clipped from V and 6 bases from J, the junction kept 6 bases outside the gene matches.

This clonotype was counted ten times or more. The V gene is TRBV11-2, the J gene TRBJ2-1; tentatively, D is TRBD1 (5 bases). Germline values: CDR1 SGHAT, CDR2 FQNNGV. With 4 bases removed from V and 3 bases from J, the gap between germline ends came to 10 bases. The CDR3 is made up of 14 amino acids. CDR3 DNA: TGTGCCAGCAGCTCATGGGGCGGCTACAATGAGCAGTTCTTC. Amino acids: CASSSWGGYNEQFF.

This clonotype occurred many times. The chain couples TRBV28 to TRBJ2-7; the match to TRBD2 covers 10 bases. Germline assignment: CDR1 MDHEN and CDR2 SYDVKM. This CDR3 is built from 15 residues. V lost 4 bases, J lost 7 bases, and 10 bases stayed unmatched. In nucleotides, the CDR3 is TGTGCCAGCAGTTACCCCACTAGCGGGGTGAGAGAGCAGTACTTC. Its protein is CASSYPTSGVREQYF.

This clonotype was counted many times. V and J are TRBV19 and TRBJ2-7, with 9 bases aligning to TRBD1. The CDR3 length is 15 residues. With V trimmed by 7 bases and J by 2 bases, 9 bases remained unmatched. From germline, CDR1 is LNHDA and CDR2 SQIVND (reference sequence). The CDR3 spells CASKTTGTGPYEQYF. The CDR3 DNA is TGTGCCAGTAAAACGACCGGGACAGGGCCCTACGAGCAGTACTTC. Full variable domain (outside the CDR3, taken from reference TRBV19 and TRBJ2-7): DGGITQSPKYLFRKEGQNVTLSCEQNLNHDAMYWYRQDPGQGLRLIYYSQIVNDFQKGDIAEGYSVSREKKESFPLTVTSAQKNPTAFYLCASKTTGTGPYEQYFGPGTRLTVT.

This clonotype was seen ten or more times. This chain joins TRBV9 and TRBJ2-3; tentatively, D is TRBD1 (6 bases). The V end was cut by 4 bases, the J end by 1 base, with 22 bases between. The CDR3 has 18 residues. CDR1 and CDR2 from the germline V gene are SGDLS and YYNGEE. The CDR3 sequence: CASSPSPGARYGTDTQYF. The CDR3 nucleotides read TGTGCCAGCAGCCCAAGCCCAGGGGCCCGTTACGGCACAGATACGCAGTATTTT.

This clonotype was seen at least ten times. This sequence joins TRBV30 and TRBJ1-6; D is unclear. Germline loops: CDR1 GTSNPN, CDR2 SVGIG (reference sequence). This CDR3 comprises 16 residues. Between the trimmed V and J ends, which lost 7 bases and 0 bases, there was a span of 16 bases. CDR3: CAYRRPSSSYNSPLHF. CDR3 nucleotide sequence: TGTGCCTACCGCCGGCCGAGCAGCTCCTATAATTCACCCCTCCACTTT.

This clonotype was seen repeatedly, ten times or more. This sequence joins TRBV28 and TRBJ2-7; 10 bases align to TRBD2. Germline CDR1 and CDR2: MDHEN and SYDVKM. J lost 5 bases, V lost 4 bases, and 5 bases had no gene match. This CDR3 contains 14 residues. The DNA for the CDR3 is TGTGCCAGCAGTTATAGGCTAGCGGGAGACGAGCAGTACTTC. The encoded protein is CASSYRLAGDEQYF. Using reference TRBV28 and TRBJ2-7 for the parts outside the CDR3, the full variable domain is DVKVTQSSRYLVKRTGEKVFLECVQDMDHENMFWYRQDPGLGLRLIYFSYDVKMKEKGDIPEGYSVSREKKERFSLILESASTNQTSMYLCASSYRLAGDEQYFGPGTRLTVT.

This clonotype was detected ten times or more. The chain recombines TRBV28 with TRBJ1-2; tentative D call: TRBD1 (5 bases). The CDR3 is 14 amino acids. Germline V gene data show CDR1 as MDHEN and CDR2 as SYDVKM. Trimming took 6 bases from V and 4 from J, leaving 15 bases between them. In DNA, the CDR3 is TGTGCCAGCAGCGAAGGAGGGACCCTCTATGGCTACACCTTC. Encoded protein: CASSEGGTLYGYTF.

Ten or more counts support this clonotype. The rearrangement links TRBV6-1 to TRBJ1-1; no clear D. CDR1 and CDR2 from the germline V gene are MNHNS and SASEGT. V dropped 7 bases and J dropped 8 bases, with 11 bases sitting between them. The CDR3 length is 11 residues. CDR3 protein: CASILIGEAFF. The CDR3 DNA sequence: TGTGCCAGCATCCTGATAGGCGAAGCTTTCTTT.

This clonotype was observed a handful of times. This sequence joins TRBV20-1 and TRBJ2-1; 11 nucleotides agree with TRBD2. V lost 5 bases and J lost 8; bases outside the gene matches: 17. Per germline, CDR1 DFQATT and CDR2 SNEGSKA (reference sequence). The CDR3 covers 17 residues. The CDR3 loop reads CSAHNPTSGTYGDEQFF. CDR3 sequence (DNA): TGCAGTGCTCATAACCCGACTAGCGGGACGTATGGGGATGAGCAGTTCTTC.

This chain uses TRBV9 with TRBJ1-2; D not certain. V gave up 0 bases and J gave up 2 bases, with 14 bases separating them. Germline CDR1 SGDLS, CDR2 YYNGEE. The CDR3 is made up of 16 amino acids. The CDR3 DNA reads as TGTGCCAGCAGCGTAGATGGCCGGGAATTAAACTATGGCTACACCTTC. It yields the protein CASSVDGRELNYGYTF.

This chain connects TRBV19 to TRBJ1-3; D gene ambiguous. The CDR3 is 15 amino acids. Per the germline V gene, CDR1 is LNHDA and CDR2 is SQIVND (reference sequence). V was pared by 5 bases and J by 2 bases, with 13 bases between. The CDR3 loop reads CASSSVLAAGNTIYF. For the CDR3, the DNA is TGTGCCAGTAGTTCCGTCTTGGCCGCTGGAAACACCATATATTTT.

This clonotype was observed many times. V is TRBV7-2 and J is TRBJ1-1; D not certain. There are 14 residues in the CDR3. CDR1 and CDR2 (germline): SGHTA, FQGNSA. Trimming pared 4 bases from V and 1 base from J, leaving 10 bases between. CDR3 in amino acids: CASSSQVRNTEAFF. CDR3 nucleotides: TGTGCCAGCAGCTCCCAGGTCAGGAACACTGAAGCTTTCTTT.

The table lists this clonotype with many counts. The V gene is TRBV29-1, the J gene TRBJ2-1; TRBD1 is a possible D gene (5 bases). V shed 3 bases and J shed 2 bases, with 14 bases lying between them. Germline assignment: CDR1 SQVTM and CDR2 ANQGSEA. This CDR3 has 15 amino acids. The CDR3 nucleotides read TGCAGCGTTGATGGTCCAGGGTGGGCCTACAATGAGCAGTTCTTC. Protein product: CSVDGPGWAYNEQFF.

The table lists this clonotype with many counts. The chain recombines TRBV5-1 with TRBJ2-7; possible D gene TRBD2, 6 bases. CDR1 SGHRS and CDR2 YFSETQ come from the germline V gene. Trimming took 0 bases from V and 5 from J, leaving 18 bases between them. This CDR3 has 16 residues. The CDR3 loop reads CASSLAVASELDEQYF. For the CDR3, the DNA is TGCGCCAGCAGCTTGGCGGTGGCTAGCGAATTGGACGAGCAGTACTTC.

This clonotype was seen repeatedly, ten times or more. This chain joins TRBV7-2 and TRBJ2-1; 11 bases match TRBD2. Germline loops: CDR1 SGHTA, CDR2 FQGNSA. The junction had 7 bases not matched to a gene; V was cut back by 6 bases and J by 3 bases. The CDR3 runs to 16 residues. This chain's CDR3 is CASSRTTSGNYNEQFF. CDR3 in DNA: TGTGCCAGCAGTCGGACGACTAGCGGGAACTACAATGAGCAGTTCTTC.

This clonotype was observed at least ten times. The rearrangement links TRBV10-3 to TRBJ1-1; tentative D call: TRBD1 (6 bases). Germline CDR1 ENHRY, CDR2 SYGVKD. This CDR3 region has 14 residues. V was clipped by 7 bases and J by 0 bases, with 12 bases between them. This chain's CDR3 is CAITATGMNTEAFF. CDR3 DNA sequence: TGTGCCATCACCGCCACAGGGATGAACACTGAAGCTTTCTTT.

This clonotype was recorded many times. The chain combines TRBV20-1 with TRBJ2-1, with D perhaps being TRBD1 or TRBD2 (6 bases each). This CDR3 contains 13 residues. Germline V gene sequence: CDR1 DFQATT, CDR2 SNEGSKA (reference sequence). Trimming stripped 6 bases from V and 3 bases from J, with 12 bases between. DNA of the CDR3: TGCAGTGCAGGGGGGACCCACTACAATGAGCAGTTCTTC. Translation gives CSAGGTHYNEQFF.

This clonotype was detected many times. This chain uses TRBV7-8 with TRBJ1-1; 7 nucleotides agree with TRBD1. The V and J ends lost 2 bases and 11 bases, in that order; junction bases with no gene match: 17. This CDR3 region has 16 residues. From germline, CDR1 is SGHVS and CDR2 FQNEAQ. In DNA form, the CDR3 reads TGTGCCAGCAGCTTATGGAACCCGGCAGGGGGACTGGGGGCTTTCTTT. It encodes CASSLWNPAGGLGAFF.

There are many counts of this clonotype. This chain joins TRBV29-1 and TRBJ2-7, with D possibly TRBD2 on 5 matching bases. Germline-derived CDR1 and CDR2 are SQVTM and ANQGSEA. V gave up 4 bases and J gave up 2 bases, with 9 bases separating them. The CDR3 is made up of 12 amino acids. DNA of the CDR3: TGCAGCGTTGTACCCGGGACCTACGAGCAGTACTTC. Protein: CSVVPGTYEQYF.

The DNA for the CDR3 is TGTGCCAGCAGAGGTCCCAATGAGCAGTTCTTC. Translation: CASRGPNEQFF. This chain links TRBV6-2 or TRBV6-3 with TRBJ2-1; D remains unclear. The V gene's germline CDR1 is MNHEY and CDR2 SVGEGT. V lost 6 bases and J 6 bases, leaving 6 bases between the germline ends. CDR3 length equals 11 residues.

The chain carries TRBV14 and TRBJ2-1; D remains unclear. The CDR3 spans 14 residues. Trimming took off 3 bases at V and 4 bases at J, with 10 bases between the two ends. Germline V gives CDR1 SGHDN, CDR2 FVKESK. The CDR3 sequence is CASSHSSRYNEQFF. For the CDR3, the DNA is TGTGCCAGCAGCCATTCCAGCCGATACAATGAGCAGTTCTTC.

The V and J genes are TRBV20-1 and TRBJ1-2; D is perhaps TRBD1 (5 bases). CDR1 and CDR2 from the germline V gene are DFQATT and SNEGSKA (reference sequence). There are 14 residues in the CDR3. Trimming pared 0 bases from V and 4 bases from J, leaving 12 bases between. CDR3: CSARDFGGGYGYTF. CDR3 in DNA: TGCAGTGCTAGAGATTTTGGCGGGGGCTATGGCTACACCTTC.

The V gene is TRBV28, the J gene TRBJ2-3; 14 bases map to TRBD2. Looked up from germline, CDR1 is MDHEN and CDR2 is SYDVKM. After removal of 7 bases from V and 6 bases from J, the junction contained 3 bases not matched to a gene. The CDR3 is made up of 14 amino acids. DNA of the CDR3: TGTGCCAGCACGGGACTAGCGGGAGTGGATACGCAGTATTTT. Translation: CASTGLAGVDTQYF.

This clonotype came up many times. The CDR3 protein is CSARGTSGFYEQYF. The CDR3 region has the DNA TGCAGTGCTAGAGGGACTAGCGGCTTCTACGAGCAGTACTTC. The rearrangement uses TRBV20-1 and TRBJ2-7; 10 nucleotides align to TRBD2. This CDR3 comprises 14 residues. V lost 1 base, J lost 3 bases, and 3 bases stayed unmatched. The germline V gene has CDR1 DFQATT and CDR2 SNEGSKA (reference sequence).

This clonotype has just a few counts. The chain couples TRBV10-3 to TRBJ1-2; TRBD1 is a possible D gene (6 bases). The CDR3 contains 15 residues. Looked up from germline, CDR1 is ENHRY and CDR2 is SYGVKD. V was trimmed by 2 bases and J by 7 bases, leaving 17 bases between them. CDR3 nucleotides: TGTGCCATCAGTGAGCTAACTGGGGGGCCAGGTGGCTACACCTTC. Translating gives CAISELTGGPGGYTF.